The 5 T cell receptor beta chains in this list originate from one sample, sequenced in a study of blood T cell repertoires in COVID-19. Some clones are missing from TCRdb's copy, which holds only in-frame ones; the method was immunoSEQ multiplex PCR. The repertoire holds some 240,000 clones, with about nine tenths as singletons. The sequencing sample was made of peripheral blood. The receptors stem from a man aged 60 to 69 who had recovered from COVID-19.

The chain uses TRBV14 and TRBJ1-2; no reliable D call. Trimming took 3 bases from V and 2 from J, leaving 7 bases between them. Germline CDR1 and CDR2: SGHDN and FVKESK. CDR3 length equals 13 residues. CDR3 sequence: CASSHNQNYGYTF. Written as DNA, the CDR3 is TGTGCCAGCAGCCATAATCAGAACTATGGCTACACCTTC.

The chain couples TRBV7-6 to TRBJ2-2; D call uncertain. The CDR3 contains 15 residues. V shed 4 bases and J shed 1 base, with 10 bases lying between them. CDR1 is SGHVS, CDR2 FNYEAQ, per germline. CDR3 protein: CASSYTERNTGELFF. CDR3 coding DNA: TGTGCCAGCAGCTATACCGAGAGGAACACCGGGGAGCTGTTTTTT.

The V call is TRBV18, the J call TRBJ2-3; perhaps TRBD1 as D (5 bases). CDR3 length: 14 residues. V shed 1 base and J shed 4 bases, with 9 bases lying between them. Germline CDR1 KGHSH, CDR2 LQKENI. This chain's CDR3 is CASSPQGYADTQYF. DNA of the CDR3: TGTGCCAGCTCACCACAGGGGTACGCAGATACGCAGTATTTT.

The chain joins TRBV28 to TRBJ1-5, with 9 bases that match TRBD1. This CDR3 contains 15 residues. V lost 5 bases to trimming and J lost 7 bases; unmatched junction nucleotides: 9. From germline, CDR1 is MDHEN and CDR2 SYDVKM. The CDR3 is CASSPTQGAGQPQHF. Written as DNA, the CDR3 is TGTGCCAGCAGTCCTACACAGGGGGCGGGACAGCCCCAGCATTTT.

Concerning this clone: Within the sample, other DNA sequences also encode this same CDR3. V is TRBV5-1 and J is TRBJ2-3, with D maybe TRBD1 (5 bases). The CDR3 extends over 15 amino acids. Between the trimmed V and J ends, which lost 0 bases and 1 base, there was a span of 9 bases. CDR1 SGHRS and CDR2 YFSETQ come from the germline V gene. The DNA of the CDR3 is TGCGCCAGCAGCTTGGGGCAGGGTGGCACAGATACGCAGTATTTT. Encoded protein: CASSLGQGGTDTQYF.